Below are 31 T cell receptor beta chains sequenced from a single sample in a study of CD8+CD57+ T cells in acquired aplastic anemia. All patients picked for sequencing had shown, by flow cytometry, an expansion of CD8+CD57+ cells. For CDR3 and TCR beta VDJ profiling, genomic DNA was the template used. TCRdb re-called the reads through MiXCR, storing one row per CDR3 protein. The sample has over 150,000 distinct CDR3 sequences, about 52% seen once; the top ten hold about 12%. The sequenced material came from sorted CD4+, CD8+, or CD8+CD57+ T cells (not recorded which) from PBMCs. These receptors were obtained from a human donor with aplastic anemia.

This clonotype was detected once. A read error may account for a junction end that differs from germline. This chain links TRBV4-1 with TRBJ2-1; the D is unclear. There are 16 residues in the CDR3. From germline, CDR1 is MGHRA and CDR2 YSYEKL. In DNA, the CDR3 is TGTGCCAGCAGCCAAGAAGCTACGACCTCCTACAATGAGCAGTTCTTC. Protein sequence: CASSQEATTSYNEQFF.

The chain recombines TRBV7-3 with TRBJ2-3, with TRBD2 matching 9 bases. The V and J ends lost 1 base and 0 bases, in that order; junction bases with no gene match: 5. The V gene's germline CDR1 is SGHTA and CDR2 FQGTGA. The CDR3 sequence is 17 residues long. The CDR3: CASSLIPSGGSTDTQYF. The CDR3 DNA is TGTGCCAGCAGCTTAATTCCCAGCGGGGGGAGCACAGATACGCAGTATTTT. The complete variable domain, with remaining parts taken from reference TRBV7-3 and TRBJ2-3, reads GAGVSQTPSNKVTEKGKYVELRCDPISGHTALYWYRQSLGQGPEFLIYFQGTGAADDSGLPNDRFFAVRPEGSVSTLKIQRTERGDSAVYLCASSLIPSGGSTDTQYFGPGTRLTVL.

The chain links TRBV5-1 to TRBJ2-2; D is unresolved. Germline V lookup: CDR1 SGHRS, CDR2 YFSETQ. V lost 0 bases to trimming and J lost 7 bases, with 10 bases between them. There are 14 residues in the CDR3. The CDR3 region is CASSLGQSGGELFF. The CDR3 coding sequence is TGCGCCAGCAGCTTGGGACAATCCGGCGGGGAGCTGTTTTTT.

CDR3 sequence: CASSLARLGETQYF. CDR3 in DNA: TGTGCCAGCAGCTTAGCGCGACTAGGAGAGACCCAGTACTTC. The chain combines TRBV7-2 with TRBJ2-5, with D possibly TRBD2 on 6 matching bases. V lost 0 bases and J lost 4, with 9 bases in between. The CDR3 totals 14 residues. Germline V gene lookup returns CDR1 SGHTA and CDR2 FQGNSA.

This clonotype has at least ten counts. This chain links TRBV7-9 with TRBJ2-7, with D possibly TRBD1 on 5 matching bases. Germline CDR1 and CDR2: SEHNR and FQNEAQ (reference sequence). The CDR3 has 15 residues. V lost 1 base to trimming and J lost 2 bases, with 12 bases between them. The CDR3, as DNA: TGTGCCAGCAGCTTAGGGCAGGGCGGCCCCTACGAGCAGTACTTC. Translation gives CASSLGQGGPYEQYF.

V and J are TRBV7-2 and TRBJ2-5; possible D gene TRBD1, 5 bases. Germline-derived CDR1 and CDR2 are SGHTA and FQGNSA. CDR3 length equals 13 residues. The V and J ends lost 4 bases and 7 bases respectively, with 13 bases between them. CDR3 DNA sequence: TGTGCCAGCAGCTCGGACCAAAGGGGGACCCAGTACTTC. Protein product: CASSSDQRGTQYF.

In this sample, this clonotype turned up a few times. The rearrangement uses TRBV2 and TRBJ2-3, with a possible D match to TRBD2 (6 bases). In germline, CDR1 is SNHLY, CDR2 FYNNEI. Trimming shortened V by 6 bases and J by 3 bases, and 10 bases separated the two germline ends. The CDR3 length is 13 residues. CDR3 bases: TGTGCCAGCAGGCGGGGTAGTACAGATACGCAGTATTTT. This codes for CASRRGSTDTQYF.

The sample holds many counts of this clonotype. The chain recombines TRBV12-3 or TRBV12-4 with TRBJ1-2; a weak D match, TRBD1 (5 bases). Trimming shortened V by 7 bases and J by 0 bases, and 9 bases separated the two germline ends. The CDR3 covers 13 residues. CDR3 sequence: CASKLQANYGYTF. CDR3 nucleotide sequence: TGTGCCAGCAAATTACAGGCTAACTATGGCTACACCTTC.

V gene TRBV20-1 combines with J gene TRBJ2-5; D is unresolved. V lost 3 bases and J 3 bases, leaving 14 bases between the germline ends. This CDR3 region has 14 residues. From germline, CDR1 is DFQATT and CDR2 SNEGSKA (reference sequence). CDR3 sequence: CSASLVPQKETQYF. The CDR3 DNA is TGCAGTGCTAGCCTTGTCCCTCAGAAAGAGACCCAGTACTTC.

The chain has TRBV20-1 and TRBJ1-1; D gene uncertain. The germline V gene encodes CDR1 DFQATT and CDR2 SNEGSKA (reference sequence). This CDR3 region has 12 residues. Trimming cost V 3 bases and J 0 bases, with 5 bases left between them. The CDR3 protein is CSASRVNTEAFF. CDR3 DNA: TGCAGTGCTAGTAGGGTGAACACTGAAGCTTTCTTT.

This clonotype was recorded at least ten times. This chain uses TRBV2 with TRBJ2-1, with 11 nucleotides matching TRBD2. CDR1 and CDR2 from the germline V gene are SNHLY and FYNNEI. CDR3 length: 14 amino acids. The V segment lost 8 bases and the J segment 7 bases; nucleotides outside the gene matches: 7. CDR3 bases: TGTGCCAGCCATACTAGCGGGGGTGGAAATGAGCAGTTCTTC. It translates to CASHTSGGGNEQFF.

In its sample, this clonotype was seen once. The gene calls are TRBV7-8 and TRBJ2-7; TRBD1 aligns across 9 bases. With 5 bases clipped from V and 5 bases from J, the junction kept 10 bases outside the gene matches. This CDR3 is built from 15 residues. Germline CDR1 SGHVS, CDR2 FQNEAQ. The CDR3 bases are TGTGCCAGCAGCCGTATTGGGACAGGGATGAACGAGCAGTACTTC. Amino acids: CASSRIGTGMNEQYF.

In its sample, this clonotype was seen many times. The chain uses TRBV9 and TRBJ1-2; 7 positions agree with TRBD1. J lost 13 bases, V lost 0 bases, and 6 bases had no gene match. Per the germline V gene, CDR1 is SGDLS and CDR2 is YYNGEE. CDR3 size: 12 residues. The CDR3: CASSVGVRGITF. CDR3 in DNA: TGTGCCAGCAGCGTAGGGGTCAGGGGGATCACCTTC.

This clonotype showed up many times. The V gene is TRBV4-1, the J gene TRBJ2-7, with D maybe TRBD2 (5 bases). Looked up from germline, CDR1 is MGHRA and CDR2 is YSYEKL. V shed 4 bases and J shed 5 bases, with 12 bases lying between them. The CDR3 is 13 residues long. CDR3 DNA sequence: TGCGCCAGCAGCCTGAGAGGTAGCGACGAGCAGTACTTC. Protein sequence: CASSLRGSDEQYF.

This clonotype was observed many times. The V gene is TRBV19, the J gene TRBJ2-7; D not certain. The germline gives CDR1 LNHDA, CDR2 SQIVND (reference sequence). The V end lost 1 base, the J end lost 2 bases, and 15 bases lay between the germline ends. CDR3 length: 16 residues. CDR3 region: CASSIGLFGPTYEQYF. CDR3 nucleotides: TGTGCCAGTAGTATAGGGCTTTTTGGGCCGACCTACGAGCAGTACTTC.

The sample holds many counts of this clonotype. The rearrangement uses TRBV6-2 or TRBV6-3 and TRBJ2-5, with a tentative D call TRBD2 (5 bases). The CDR3 extends over 15 amino acids. Looked up from germline, CDR1 is MNHEY and CDR2 is SVGEGT. Trimming cost V 5 bases and J 5 bases, with 18 bases left between them. The CDR3 spells CASSPRDSSVETQYF. The CDR3 DNA sequence: TGTGCCAGCAGTCCCCGGGATTCCAGTGTGGAGACCCAGTACTTC.

The CDR3 DNA reads as TGTGCCAGTCTAGGGGGCCACGAGCAGTACTTC. Translated, it gives CASLGGHEQYF. V and J are TRBV19 and TRBJ2-7; 7 nucleotides agree with TRBD1. The V segment lost 8 bases and the J segment 5 bases; nucleotides outside the gene matches: 3. CDR1 is LNHDA, CDR2 SQIVND, per germline (reference sequence). The CDR3 totals 11 residues.

The sample holds a few counts of this clonotype. V usage is TRBV19 and J usage is TRBJ1-6, with 10 bases identical to TRBD1. CDR3 length: 15 amino acids. Germline trimming cut 6 bases from V and 10 bases from J; bases unmatched to any gene: 9. Germline CDR1 reads LNHDA; CDR2 reads SQIVND (reference sequence). In DNA, the CDR3 is TGTGCCAGTAGGGAGACCGGGACAGGGGAGTCACCCCTCCACTTT. Translation: CASRETGTGESPLHF.

This clonotype has ten or more counts. The chain combines TRBV4-3 with TRBJ2-1; D may be TRBD1 (5 bases). Germline-derived CDR1 and CDR2 are LGHNA and YSLEER. Between the trimmed V and J ends, which lost 0 bases and 4 bases, there was a span of 13 bases. This CDR3 has 16 residues. The CDR3 DNA reads TGCGCCAGCAGCCAAGAGCTCGACAGCAATTACAATGAGCAGTTCTTC. As protein: CASSQELDSNYNEQFF.

There are many counts of this clonotype. The chain links TRBV4-2 to TRBJ1-5; 9 bases map to TRBD1. The junction had 10 bases not matched to a gene; V was cut back by 3 bases and J by 7 bases. The germline V gene has CDR1 LGHNA and CDR2 YNFKEQ. The CDR3 runs 16 residues. This CDR3 is CASSQDYRGRGQPQHF. DNA of the CDR3: TGTGCCAGCAGCCAGGATTACAGGGGGCGCGGGCAGCCCCAGCATTTT.

V is TRBV11-1 and J is TRBJ1-6; no reliable D call. Germline V gives CDR1 SGHAT, CDR2 FQDESV (reference sequence). This CDR3 region has 18 residues. V was cut by 1 base and J by 10 bases, with 23 bases left in between. This CDR3 reads CASSLDWTGSMLGSPLHF. The CDR3 bases are TGTGCCAGCAGCTTAGATTGGACCGGCAGCATGTTGGGGTCACCCCTCCACTTT.

J is TRBJ1-6 and V is TRBV6-1, with D unresolved. This CDR3 is 16 amino acids long. The germline gives CDR1 MNHNS, CDR2 SASEGT. V dropped 2 bases and J dropped 0 bases, with 8 bases sitting between them. This chain's CDR3 is CASSELGSSYNSPLHF. DNA for the CDR3: TGTGCCAGCAGTGAATTAGGGAGCTCCTATAATTCACCCCTCCACTTT.

The V and J genes are TRBV20-1 and TRBJ2-7; D tentatively fits TRBD1 or TRBD2 (5 bases each). This CDR3 has 10 residues. The V end lost 6 bases, the J end lost 7 bases, and 10 bases lay between the germline ends. Germline V CDR1 and CDR2: DFQATT, SNEGSKA (reference sequence). The CDR3 coding sequence is TGCAGTGCCCGGGGCGGGGAGCAGTACTTC. Translating gives CSARGGEQYF.

On this clonotype: A single base separates this from a much larger clone, so it may be a read error. The rearrangement links TRBV7-6 to TRBJ2-2; 8 bases agree with TRBD1. Germline CDR1 is SGHVS and CDR2 is FNYEAQ. The length of the CDR3 is 14 residues. Here the CDR3 DNA reads TGTGCCAGCAGCTTAGACAGGGGGGCCGGGGGGCTGTTTTTT. This translates into CASSLDRGAGGLFF.

This clonotype was counted a few times. This chain links TRBV18 with TRBJ2-2, with D unresolved. V lost 3 bases, J lost 1 base, and 0 bases lay in between. CDR1 KGHSH and CDR2 LQKENI come from the germline V gene. This CDR3 has 12 residues. CDR3 residues: CASSPNTGELFF. The CDR3 DNA follows: TGTGCCAGCTCACCGAACACCGGGGAGCTGTTTTTT.

The chain carries TRBV5-8 and TRBJ2-6; D possibly corresponds to TRBD2 (5 bases). Germline-derived CDR1 and CDR2 are SGHTS and YDEGEE. The CDR3 is 15 amino acids. Trimming removed 4 bases at V and 2 bases at J, with 10 bases between. The CDR3 protein is CASSPRRTGANVLTF. CDR3 in DNA: TGTGCCAGCAGCCCGCGGAGGACTGGGGCCAACGTCCTGACTTTC.

This clonotype has at least ten counts. The gene calls are TRBV4-2 and TRBJ2-3; TRBD2 aligns across 9 bases. The junction had 11 bases not matched to a gene; V was cut back by 1 base and J by 6 bases. CDR1 and CDR2 (germline): LGHNA, YNFKEQ. The CDR3 is made up of 17 amino acids. The CDR3 here is CASSQALPPTSGDTQYF. In nucleotides, the CDR3 is TGTGCCAGCAGCCAAGCGCTTCCCCCGACTAGCGGCGATACGCAGTATTTT.

CDR3 bases: TGCGCCAGCAGCGACACTAGCGGGGGGGCGTACGAGCAGTACTTC. As protein: CASSDTSGGAYEQYF. This chain joins TRBV5-1 and TRBJ2-7; the match to TRBD2 covers 13 bases. Germline V CDR1 and CDR2: SGHRS, YFSETQ. V was pared by 4 bases and J by 4 bases, with 5 bases of the junction left unmatched. The CDR3 is 15 amino acids.

V gene TRBV7-9 combines with J gene TRBJ1-2; TRBD1 matches at 8 bases. Germline-derived CDR1 and CDR2 are SEHNR and FQNEAQ (reference sequence). V lost 5 bases and J lost 4; bases outside the gene matches: 3. The CDR3 runs to 13 residues. In DNA form, the CDR3 reads TGTGCCAGCAGCGACACAGGGGGCTATGGCTACACCTTC. Translated: CASSDTGGYGYTF.

The rearrangement joins TRBV20-1 to TRBJ2-4; unclear D gene. CDR1 and CDR2 (germline): DFQATT, SNEGSKA (reference sequence). The CDR3 extends over 13 amino acids. Trimming pared 5 bases from V and 0 bases from J, leaving 8 bases between. CDR3 region: CSADGLAKNIQYF. In nucleotides, the CDR3 is TGCAGTGCTGACGGGTTAGCCAAAAACATTCAGTACTTC.

This clonotype was seen many times. CDR3 region: CASSLGSVTEAFF. As DNA, the CDR3 is TGTGCCAGCAGCTTAGGTTCTGTCACTGAAGCTTTCTTT. This chain joins TRBV7-9 and TRBJ1-1; D remains ambiguous. The CDR3 totals 13 residues. The germline V gene encodes CDR1 SEHNR and CDR2 FQNEAQ (reference sequence). The V end was cut by 1 base, the J end by 4 bases, with 7 bases between.